A single sample gave rise to the 5 T cell receptor beta chains below, sequenced in a study of cytomegalovirus exposure and HLA in healthy donors. The PCR was carried out with 60 Vbeta primers and 13 Jbeta primers. Here immunoSEQ multiplex PCR was the method, and the copy in TCRdb shows in-frame clones only, minus some. The profile shows approximately 300,000 clones, almost 85% of them singletons. The specimen sequenced was PBMCs. The receptors come from a woman between 40 and 55 years old in good health and CMV-seropositive.

The chain has TRBV11-2 and TRBJ1-2; 10 nucleotides line up with TRBD1. V trimming: 3 bases; J trimming: 6 bases; junction bases outside the gene matches: 1. From germline, CDR1 is SGHAT and CDR2 FQNNGV. This CDR3 contains 13 residues. CDR3 sequence reads: CASSLGTGDGYTF. DNA of the CDR3: TGTGCCAGCAGCTTGGGGACAGGGGATGGCTACACCTTC.

By share, this clone counts as medium-sized. This sequence joins TRBV4-2 and TRBJ2-7; no clear D gene. V was cut by 1 base and J by 7 bases, with 8 bases left in between. Germline V gene sequence: CDR1 LGHNA, CDR2 YNFKEQ. This CDR3 has 12 amino acids. The DNA of the CDR3 is TGTGCCAGCAGCCAAGTTGGAGAGGAGCAGTACTTC. Protein sequence: CASSQVGEEQYF.

This clone was seen a few times. The chain couples TRBV2 to TRBJ1-3; no firm D call. Germline CDR1 reads SNHLY; CDR2 reads FYNNEI. V shed 5 bases and J shed 2 bases, with 10 bases lying between them. CDR3 length: 14 residues. The DNA for the CDR3 is TGTGCCAGCAGTTGGGAGACAACTGGAAACACCATATATTTT. It encodes CASSWETTGNTIYF.

V and J are TRBV29-1 and TRBJ1-2; the D gene is possibly TRBD1 (6 bases). Trimming shortened V by 4 bases and J by 6 bases, and 12 bases separated the two germline ends. The CDR3 sequence is 12 residues long. CDR1 is SQVTM, CDR2 ANQGSEA, per germline. CDR3 sequence reads: CSVGQQGHGYTF. The CDR3 DNA follows: TGCAGCGTTGGGCAACAGGGCCATGGCTACACCTTC.

V gene TRBV7-3 combines with J gene TRBJ2-6; no clear D gene. Germline lookup yields CDR1 SGHTA and CDR2 FQGTGA. Deletions cut 3 bases from V and 0 bases from J, with 6 bases between. This CDR3 is built from 15 residues. As DNA, the CDR3 is TGTGCCAGCAGCTTTGGCAGCTCTGGGGCCAACGTCCTGACTTTC. Protein product: CASSFGSSGANVLTF.